This T cell receptor (beta chain) is drawn from a study of OX40 agonist ivuxolimab in advanced cancers. Study summary: Dose-escalation patients' cancers were hepatocellular carcinoma, melanoma, renal cell or head and neck cancer. Partial responses were observed in three patients, of whom one had hepatocellular carcinoma and two had cutaneous melanoma. Allowance was made for prior anti-PD-1, anti-PD-L1 or anti-CTLA-4 therapy, and 35% to 40% had some.

Of note for this clone: What it recognizes is unknown.

Study findings and constraints: In general, CD8+ T cells held more expanded clones than CD4+ did, on average.

The table came from immunoSEQ multiplex PCR; TCRdb's copy has only in-frame clones and leaves some out. The sample comprises around 100,000 clones, roughly 90% of which are singletons, and about 0.16% rests with the top ten. Here the sequenced sample was CD4+ or CD8+ T cells sorted from blood, taken in a trial of the OX40 agonist ivuxolimab. This sequence originates from an adult with an advanced solid tumor such as melanoma, head and neck, liver or kidney cancer.

For the CDR3, the DNA is TGTGCCAGCAGTCGGACAGGGAATGGCTACACCTTC. Its translation: CASSRTGNGYTF. This chain uses TRBV6-1 with TRBJ1-2; 8 bases align to TRBD1. The CDR3 covers 12 residues. CDR1 is MNHNS and CDR2 is SASEGT in the germline V gene. With V trimmed by 5 bases and J by 6 bases, 2 bases remained unmatched.